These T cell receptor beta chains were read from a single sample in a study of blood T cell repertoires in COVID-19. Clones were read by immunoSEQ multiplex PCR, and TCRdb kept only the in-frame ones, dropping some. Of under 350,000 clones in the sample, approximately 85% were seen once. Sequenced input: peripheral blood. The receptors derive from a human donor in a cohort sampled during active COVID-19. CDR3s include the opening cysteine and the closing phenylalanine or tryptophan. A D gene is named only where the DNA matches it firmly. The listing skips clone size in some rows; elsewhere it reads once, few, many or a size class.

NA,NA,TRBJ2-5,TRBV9,CASSARHQQETQYF,TGTGCCAGCAGCGCGCGTCACCAACAAGAGACCCAGTACTTC
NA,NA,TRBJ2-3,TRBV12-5,CASAHGDTDTQYF,TGTGCTAGTGCTCACGGGGACACAGATACGCAGTATTTT
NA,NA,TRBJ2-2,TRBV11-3,CASSKDTNTGELFF,TGTGCCAGCAGCAAGGACACCAACACCGGGGAGCTGTTTTTT
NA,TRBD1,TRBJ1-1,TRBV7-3,CASSSRGLTEAFF,TGTGCCAGCAGCTCCAGGGGGCTTACTGAAGCTTTCTTT
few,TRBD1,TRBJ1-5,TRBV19,CASSTEQGAVYSNQPQHF,TGTGCCAGTAGTACCGAACAGGGGGCTGTTTATAGCAATCAGCCCCAGCATTTT
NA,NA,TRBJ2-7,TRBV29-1,CSAGKSSYEQYF,TGCAGCGCCGGGAAGAGCTCCTACGAGCAGTACTTC
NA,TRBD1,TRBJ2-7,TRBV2,CASRGQAAYEQYF,TGTGCCAGCAGGGGACAGGCGGCCTACGAGCAGTACTTC
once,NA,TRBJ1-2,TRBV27,CASSLLGDTTPKGYGYTF,TGTGCCAGCAGTTTACTAGGGGACACGACGCCCAAAGGCTATGGCTACACCTTC
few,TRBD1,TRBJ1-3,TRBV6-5,CASINTGAGNTIYF,TGTGCCAGCATTAACACAGGGGCTGGAAACACCATATATTTT
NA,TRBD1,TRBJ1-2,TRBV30,CAWSSDRNHYGYTF,TGTGCCTGGAGTTCGGACAGGAACCACTATGGCTACACCTTC
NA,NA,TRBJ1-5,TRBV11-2,CASSLGGLQPQHF,TGTGCCAGCAGCTTGGGGGGATTGCAGCCCCAGCATTTT
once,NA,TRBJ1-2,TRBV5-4,CASSLGQGSYGYTF,TGTGCCAGCAGCTTGGGTCAAGGGAGCTATGGCTACACCTTC
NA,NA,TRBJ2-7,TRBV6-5,CASRDSGSYEQYF,TGTGCCAGCAGGGACAGCGGCTCCTACGAGCAGTACTTC
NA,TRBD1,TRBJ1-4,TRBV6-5,CASTSTGTGGEKLFF,TGTGCCAGCACCTCAACCGGGACAGGGGGTGAAAAACTGTTTTTT
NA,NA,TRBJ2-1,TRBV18,CASSTRDTNGNEQFF,TGTGCCAGCTCAACGCGAGACACCAACGGCAATGAGCAGTTCTTC
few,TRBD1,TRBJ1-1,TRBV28,CASSLPRQGSGMNTEAFF,TGTGCCAGCAGTTTGCCCCGACAGGGGAGCGGCATGAACACTGAAGCTTTCTTT
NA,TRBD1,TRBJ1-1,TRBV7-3,CASSLGQGVGEAFF,TGTGCCAGCAGCTTAGGTCAGGGGGTCGGTGAAGCTTTCTTT
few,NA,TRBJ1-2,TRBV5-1,CASSFEGKSHGYTF,TGCGCCAGCAGCTTCGAGGGCAAATCTCATGGCTACACCTTC
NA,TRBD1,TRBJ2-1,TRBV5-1,CASSRDRGLDEQFF,TGCGCCAGCAGCCGGGACAGGGGTTTGGATGAGCAGTTCTTC
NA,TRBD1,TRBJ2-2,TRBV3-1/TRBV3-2,CASSHDREPNVGELFF,TGTGCCAGCAGCCACGACAGGGAACCTAATGTCGGGGAGCTGTTTTTT
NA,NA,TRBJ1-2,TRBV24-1,CAVGTENGYTF,TGTGCCGTCGGAACAGAAAATGGCTACACCTTC
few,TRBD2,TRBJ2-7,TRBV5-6,CASSPGLANTYEQYF,TGTGCCAGCAGCCCTGGACTAGCGAACACCTACGAGCAGTACTTC
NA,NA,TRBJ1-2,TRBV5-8,CASSWRSGLMGYGYTF,TGTGCCAGCAGCTGGAGGTCCGGGCTAATGGGCTATGGCTACACCTTC
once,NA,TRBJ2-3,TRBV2,CASSALGTDTQYF,TGTGCCAGCAGTGCCCTAGGTACAGATACGCAGTATTTT
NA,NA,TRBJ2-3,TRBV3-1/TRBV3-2,CASQGGGNSDTQYF,TGTGCCAGCCAAGGGGGGGGGAATTCAGATACGCAGTATTTT
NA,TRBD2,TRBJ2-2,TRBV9,CASSAVAGGPTGELFF,TGTGCCAGCAGCGCCGTAGCGGGGGGGCCCACCGGGGAGCTGTTTTTT
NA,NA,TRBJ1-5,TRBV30,CAWSGLQGKGQPQHF,TGTGCCTGGAGTGGCCTTCAGGGGAAAGGTCAGCCCCAGCATTTT
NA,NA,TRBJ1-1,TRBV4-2,CASSQRRGTIRDTEAFF,TGTGCCAGCAGCCAACGCCGGGGTACTATTCGGGACACTGAAGCTTTCTTT
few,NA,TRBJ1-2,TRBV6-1,CASSERQLNGYTF,TGTGCCAGCAGTGAGAGACAGTTAAATGGCTACACCTTC
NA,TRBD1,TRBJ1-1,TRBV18,CASSRQGARTEAFF,TGTGCCAGCTCACGACAGGGGGCGCGGACTGAAGCTTTCTTT
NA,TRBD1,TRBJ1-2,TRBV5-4,CASSARTGPPSWGYTF,TGTGCCAGCAGCGCCCGGACAGGACCACCTTCCTGGGGCTACACCTTC
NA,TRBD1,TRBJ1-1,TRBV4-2,CASSPRQGRNTEAFF,TGTGCCAGCAGCCCTAGACAGGGAAGGAACACTGAAGCTTTCTTT